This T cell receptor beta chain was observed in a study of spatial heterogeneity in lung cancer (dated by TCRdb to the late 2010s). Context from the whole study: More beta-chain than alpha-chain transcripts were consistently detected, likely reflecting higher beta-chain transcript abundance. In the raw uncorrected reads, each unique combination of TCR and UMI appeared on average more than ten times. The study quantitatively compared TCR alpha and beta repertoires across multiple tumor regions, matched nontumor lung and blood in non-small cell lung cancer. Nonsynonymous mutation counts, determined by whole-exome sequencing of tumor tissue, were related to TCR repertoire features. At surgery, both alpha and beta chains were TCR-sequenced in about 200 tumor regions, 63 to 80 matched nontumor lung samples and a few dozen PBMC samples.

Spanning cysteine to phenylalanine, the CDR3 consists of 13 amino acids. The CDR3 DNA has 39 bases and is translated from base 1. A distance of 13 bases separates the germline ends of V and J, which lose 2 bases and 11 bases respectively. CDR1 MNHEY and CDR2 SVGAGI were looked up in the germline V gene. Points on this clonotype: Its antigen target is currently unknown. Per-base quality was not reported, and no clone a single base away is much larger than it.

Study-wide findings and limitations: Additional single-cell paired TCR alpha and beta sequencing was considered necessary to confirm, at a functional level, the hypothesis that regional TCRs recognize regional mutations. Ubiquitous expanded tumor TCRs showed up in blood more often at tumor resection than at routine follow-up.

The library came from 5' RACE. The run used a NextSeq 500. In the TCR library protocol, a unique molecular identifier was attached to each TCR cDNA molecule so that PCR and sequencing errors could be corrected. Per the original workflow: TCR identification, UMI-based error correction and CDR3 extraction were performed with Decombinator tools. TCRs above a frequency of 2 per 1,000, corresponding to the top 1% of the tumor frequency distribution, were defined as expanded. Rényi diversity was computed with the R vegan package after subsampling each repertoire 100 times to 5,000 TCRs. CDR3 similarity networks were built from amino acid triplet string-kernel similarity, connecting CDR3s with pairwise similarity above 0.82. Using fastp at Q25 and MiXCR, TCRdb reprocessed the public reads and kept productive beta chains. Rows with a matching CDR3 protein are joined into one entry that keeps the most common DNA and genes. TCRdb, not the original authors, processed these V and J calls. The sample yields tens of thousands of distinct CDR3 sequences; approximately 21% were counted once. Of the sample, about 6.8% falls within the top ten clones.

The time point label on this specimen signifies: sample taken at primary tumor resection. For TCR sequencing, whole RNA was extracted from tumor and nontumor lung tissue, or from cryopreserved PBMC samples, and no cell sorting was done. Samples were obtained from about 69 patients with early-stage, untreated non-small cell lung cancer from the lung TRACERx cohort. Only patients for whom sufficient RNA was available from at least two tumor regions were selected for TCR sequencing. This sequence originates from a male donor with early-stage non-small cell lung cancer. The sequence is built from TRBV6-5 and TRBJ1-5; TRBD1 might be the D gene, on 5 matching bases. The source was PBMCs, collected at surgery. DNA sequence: TGTGCCAGCAGTTACACAGGCGACCAGTCCCAGCATTTT. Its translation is CASSYTGDQSQHF.